This TCR beta chain is drawn from a study of blood T cell repertoires in COVID-19 (dated by TCRdb to 2020 to 2021). Some background on the complete study: Collaborator samples came from the United States, Italy and Spain and covered acute and convalescent phases of COVID-19. The material from the prospective study consisted of cDNA or gDNA derived from T cells, B-cell-depleted T cells, or PBMCs. Deeply sampled blood TCRbeta repertoires from subjects exposed to, actively infected with, or recovered from COVID-19 were included in the dataset. A freely available public database, intended as a resource for researchers studying the immune response to SARS-CoV-2, is where the repertoires were released. The samples were drawn from the first 160 participants of the ongoing ImmuneRACE study and from more than 1,000 subjects provided by 6 global collaborators. A de-identified subject ID, COVID-19 status, age in years and sex were almost always included in the sample metadata. Where available, HLA class I and class II types were obtained from metadata supplied by the sample provider rather than from assay-based typing. Beyond this particular receptor, the publication reports: The amount of clinical and demographic metadata varied by source and participant and was provided uncurated.

Relative to germline, V is 0 bases shorter and J is 0 bases shorter, with 9 bases between their ends. The germline V gene (reference sequence) sets CDR1 to WNHNN and CDR2 to SYGVQD. The CDR3, cysteine through phenylalanine, is 15 amino acids long. The sequence is cut down to CDR3 DNA, 45 bases in frame from base 1. Concerning this clone itself: What this receptor recognizes is not known. There are no base qualities to consult, and no much larger clone falls within one base.

TCRbeta CDR3 regions were amplified from genomic DNA by means of the immunoSEQ Assay, a bias-controlled multiplex PCR. The study's processing was this. Nucleated cell counts per sample were estimated from amplification of reference gene primers within the assay. To quantify the absolute abundance of each unique TCRbeta CDR3 rearrangement, sequence reads were collapsed and filtered. For each sample, productive Simpson clonality was calculated by taking the square root of Simpson's diversity index across productive rearrangements. TCRdb stores this immuneACCESS table with in-frame sequences only. Part of the clones is absent; in the studies checked, under half of the shortfall reflects unresolved V genes, and no reason is known for the rest. V and J calls and clone size are as listed in that table; D and trimming were resolved from the DNA. Present in this sample are under 350,000 clones, around nine tenths of which were seen just once. The ten largest make up 2.6% of the sample.

Participants in the prospective study were enrolled through a virtual design, were aged about 18 to 90 years, and lived in roughly 26 United States geographic areas. In the prospective study, cohorts were assigned on the basis of participant-reported clinical history obtained from a screening survey and a study questionnaire. Recovered participants in ImmuneRACE Cohort 3 were defined as having two consecutive negative NP/OP PCR tests, clearance from a healthcare professional, or resolution of symptoms. In the prospective study, whole blood, serum and a nasopharyngeal or oropharyngeal swab were collected from each participant by mobile phlebotomists. Participants in the prospective study had the option to provide additional blood draws and questionnaires over a roughly 2-month period. Before DNA extraction, prospective study blood samples were shipped either frozen or at room temperature.

The specimen sequenced was PBMCs or T cells enriched from blood (not recorded which). The origin of this receptor is a young woman who had recovered from COVID-19. Recombination joined TRBV10-1 with TRBJ2-7; a weak D assignment points to TRBD2 (5 bases agree). The DNA sequence is given as TGCGCCAGCAGTGAGTCGGCGGGTAGCTCCTACGAGCAGTACTTC. Its protein reads: CASSESAGSSYEQYF.